Shown below are 9 T cell receptor beta chains from a single sample sequenced in a study of CD8 T cells in Susac syndrome. Reverse transcription used about 0.45 to 1 ug RNA and random hexamers. TCRdb fed the immunoSEQ multiplex PCR reads into MiXCR, producing one record per CDR3 protein. Of 80,000 to 95,000 distinct CDR3 sequences listed, around 94% are singletons. The source material was CD8+ T cells from PBMCs. The source is a human donor with Susac syndrome.

The chain recombines TRBV5-4 with TRBJ1-1; the match to TRBD1 covers 11 bases. The V segment lost 0 bases and the J segment 6 bases; nucleotides outside the gene matches: 1. The CDR3 is 14 residues long. Germline lookup yields CDR1 SGHNT and CDR2 YYREEE (reference sequence). The CDR3 region has the DNA TGTGCCAGCAGCTTGGCGGGACAGGGGGCTGAAGCTTTCTTT. Translation gives CASSLAGQGAEAFF. Looking up the rest from reference TRBV5-4 and TRBJ1-1 gives the full variable domain: ETGVTQSPTHLIKTRGQQVTLRCSSQSGHNTVSWYQQALGQGPQFIFQYYREEENGRGNFPPRFSGLQFPNYSSELNVNALELDDSALYLCASSLAGQGAEAFFGQGTRLTVV.

The rearrangement joins TRBV28 to TRBJ2-7; the D gene is possibly TRBD1 (6 bases). Per the germline V gene, CDR1 is MDHEN and CDR2 is SYDVKM. V lost 4 bases and J 3 bases, leaving 13 bases between the germline ends. This CDR3 comprises 14 residues. CDR3 nucleotides: TGTGCCAGCAGTTCATTTGGACAGAACTACGAGCAGTACTTC. Translated, it gives CASSSFGQNYEQYF.

The chain couples TRBV25-1 to TRBJ1-2, with D unresolved. The CDR3 extends over 14 amino acids. Germline V gives CDR1 MGHDK, CDR2 SYGVNS. V lost 3 bases and J lost 4, with 12 bases in between. For the CDR3, the DNA is TGTGCCAGCAGTGACGGGGTAGGAGCCTATGGCTACACCTTC. It yields the protein CASSDGVGAYGYTF.

The V and J genes are TRBV29-1 and TRBJ1-1; D is ambiguous. Germline lookup yields CDR1 SQVTM and CDR2 ANQGSEA. This CDR3 region has 11 residues. V was cut by 4 bases and J by 4 bases, with 7 bases left in between. CDR3 nucleotides: TGCAGCGTTGCCTTGGGCACTGAAGCTTTCTTT. Translation: CSVALGTEAFF.

This chain uses TRBV2 with TRBJ2-4; D not certain. CDR1 and CDR2 from the germline V gene are SNHLY and FYNNEI. V was clipped by 10 bases and J by 2 bases, with 18 bases between them. The CDR3 runs to 15 residues. CDR3 residues: CATLLGSLSKNIQYF. For the CDR3, the DNA is TGTGCCACCCTATTAGGTTCGCTTTCCAAAAACATTCAGTACTTC.

This clonotype was seen just once. The chain links TRBV27 to TRBJ1-1, with 8 positions matching TRBD1. Trimming at V came to 5 bases and at J to 3 bases, leaving 8 bases not matched to a gene. Per germline, CDR1 MNHEY and CDR2 SMNVEV (reference sequence). CDR3 size: 15 residues. CDR3 residues: CASSQAGGADTEAFF. Written as DNA, the CDR3 is TGTGCCAGCAGTCAGGCAGGGGGCGCGGACACTGAAGCTTTCTTT.

This sequence joins TRBV7-9 and TRBJ2-7; no firm D call. The CDR3 is made up of 12 amino acids. Germline CDR1 SEHNR, CDR2 FQNEAQ (reference sequence). The V end was cut by 2 bases, the J end by 6 bases, with 8 bases between. CDR3 residues: CASSLNSAEQYF. In DNA form, the CDR3 reads TGTGCCAGCAGCTTAAACAGCGCCGAGCAGTACTTC. The full variable domain, completed using reference TRBV7-9 and TRBJ2-7, is DTGVSQNPRHKITKRGQNVTFRCDPISEHNRLYWYRQTLGQGPEFLTYFQNEAQLEKSRLLSDRFSAERPKGSFSTLEIQRTEQGDSAMYLCASSLNSAEQYFGPGTRLTVT.

The genes are TRBV28 and TRBJ2-7; the D gene is possibly TRBD1 (6 bases). The V end lost 6 bases, the J end lost 3 bases, and 21 bases lay between the germline ends. CDR3 length: 16 amino acids. Germline-derived CDR1 and CDR2 are MDHEN and SYDVKM. The CDR3 DNA reads as TGTGCCAGCAGATCCAGGACAGCAGACCGTGGCTACGAGCAGTACTTC. Encoded protein: CASRSRTADRGYEQYF. The full variable domain, rest sourced from reference TRBV28 and TRBJ2-7, is DVKVTQSSRYLVKRTGEKVFLECVQDMDHENMFWYRQDPGLGLRLIYFSYDVKMKEKGDIPEGYSVSREKKERFSLILESASTNQTSMYLCASRSRTADRGYEQYFGPGTRLTVT.

Comment on this clonotype: The germline gene is not matched at one end of the junction; a read error may be the cause. The CDR3 DNA reads as TGTGCCACTAGTGAAAGTGACGCCTATCCCCCTGAAGCTTTCTTT. This codes for CATSESDAYPPEAFF. The chain joins TRBV24-1 to TRBJ1-1, with D hard to call. This CDR3 region has 15 residues. In germline, CDR1 is KGHDR, CDR2 SFDVKD.